This T cell receptor beta chain derives from a study of blood T cell repertoires in COVID-19. Study as a whole: T cells, B-cell-depleted T cells, or PBMCs supplied cDNA or gDNA.

Trimming cost V 0 bases and J 3 bases; bases outside gene matches: 7. The CDR3 extends over 16 amino acids. Germline values: CDR1 SGDLS, CDR2 YYNGEE. Assay: immunoSEQ multiplex PCR; the TCRdb copy retains only in-frame clones and omits some. The sample carries 80,000 to 100,000 clones, 82% recorded once. The chain employs TRBV9 and TRBJ2-5; 8 bases fit TRBD1. The clonotype was recovered from a man aged 70-80 years with active or convalescent COVID-19. The specimen was peripheral blood. In DNA, the CDR3 is TGTGCCAGCAGCGTAGGGCAGGGGGCCTGGGAAGAGACCCAGTACTTC. This codes for CASSVGQGAWEETQYF.